This T cell receptor beta chain was captured in a study of early T cells in non-severe SARS-CoV-2 infection. There are many counts of this clonotype. The ends were cut back, 0 bases at V and 4 bases at J, with 17 bases in the middle. Germline V gene lookup returns CDR1 SGHRS and CDR2 YFSETQ. The CDR3 sequence is 16 residues long. Via MiXCR, TCRdb re-called the 5' RACE reads, giving one row per CDR3 protein. The table has roughly 50,000 distinct CDR3 sequences, 8% to 10% seen once. The rearrangement joins TRBV5-1 to TRBJ2-7, with TRBD2 as a possible D gene (5 bases). The sequenced material came from whole blood. The sequence derives from an adult who was a healthcare worker with PCR-confirmed SARS-CoV-2 infection or an uninfected control (not recorded which). Written as DNA, the CDR3 is TGCGCCAGCAGCTTGGATGCGACTCACAAGCGGTACGAGCAGTACTTC. Protein product: CASSLDATHKRYEQYF. The full variable domain, rest sourced from reference TRBV5-1 and TRBJ2-7, is KAGVTQTPRYLIKTRGQQVTLSCSPISGHRSVSWYQQTPGQGLQFLFEYFSETQRNKGNFPGRFSGRQFSNSRSEMNVSTLELGDSALYLCASSLDATHKRYEQYFGPGTRLTVT.